This T cell receptor beta chain was sequenced in a study of long-term antiretroviral therapy in people with HIV. As regards this clone: Its antigen is unknown.

At the survey level, the v3.0 immunoSEQ assay was run. The data were produced by immunoSEQ multiplex PCR, yet TCRdb's version contains in-frame clones alone and is incomplete. The sample carries approximately 26,000 clones, roughly 89% recorded once. The V and J ends lost 3 bases and 2 bases respectively, with 13 bases between them. The germline V gene has CDR1 KGHSH and CDR2 LQKENI. This CDR3 has 15 residues. Regarding the study as a whole: Specimens of blood were obtained during about 2003 to 2018, possibly under older ART regimens.

The TCR comes from a man younger than 35 with HIV. Specimen: unsorted PBMCs, collected 0.4 years after starting antiretroviral therapy. The rearrangement joins TRBV18 to TRBJ1-1; the D gene is possibly TRBD1 (5 bases). The CDR3 spells CASSPTRGLNTEAFF. The CDR3 region has the DNA TGTGCCAGCTCACCGACCCGGGGCTTAAACACTGAAGCTTTCTTT.